The following is a TCR beta chain sequence with its context. This specimen comes from a study of blood T cell repertoires in COVID-19. Germline assignment: CDR1 SNHLY and CDR2 FYNNEI. The CDR3 is made up of 15 amino acids. V shed 7 bases, J shed 8 bases, and the junction held 8 bases outside the gene matches. Authors' data handling: Estimation of nucleated cell counts was performed using reference gene primer amplification. Repertoires were generated with immunoSEQ multiplex PCR, while TCRdb's copy carries only in-frame clones and drops some. Clone size and V and J calls were adopted from that table, with D and trimming inferred from the DNA. Of around 100,000 clones detected, roughly 90% appear once; the ten largest clones hold approximately 3.5%.

This TCR came from a woman in her fifties or sixties with acute or convalescent COVID-19. The source material was peripheral blood. The chain couples TRBV2 to TRBJ1-6; the match to TRBD1 covers 10 bases. The CDR3 region is CASIKRGTGDSPLHF. CDR3 sequence (DNA): TGTGCCAGCATCAAAAGGGGGACAGGGGATTCACCCCTCCACTTT.